Shown below are 14 T cell receptor beta chains from a single sample sequenced in a study of T cell responses to AZD1222 COVID-19 vaccine. Produced via immunoSEQ multiplex PCR; TCRdb's table is partial and in-frame only. The sample consists of approximately 100,000 clones, 88% of them appearing once. Material: peripheral blood, obtained on day 0 of MenACWY control vaccination. The receptor set was obtained from an adult in good health.

The chain recombines TRBV7-8 with TRBJ1-1; TRBD1 matches 9 bases. Per germline, CDR1 SGHVS and CDR2 FQNEAQ. The CDR3 runs 15 residues. Trimming cost V 0 bases and J 3 bases; bases outside gene matches: 2. The CDR3 loop is CASSLARTGDTEAFF. CDR3 in DNA: TGTGCCAGCAGCTTAGCGAGGACAGGGGACACTGAAGCTTTCTTT.

In its sample, this clone was seen once. V gene TRBV24-1 combines with J gene TRBJ1-2; D is possibly TRBD1 (5 bases). The CDR3 extends over 13 amino acids. Germline assignment: CDR1 KGHDR and CDR2 SFDVKD. Trimming removed 4 bases from V and 7 bases from J, with 12 bases in between. The CDR3: CATSEQVGGGYTF. The CDR3 region has the DNA TGTGCCACCAGTGAACAGGTCGGTGGTGGCTACACCTTC.

The chain is built from TRBV19 and TRBJ1-1, with TRBD1 matching over 9 bases. V shed 3 bases and J 0 bases; nucleotides not matched to a gene: 5. The CDR3 is 16 amino acids. Germline V CDR1 and CDR2: LNHDA, SQIVND (reference sequence). The CDR3 bases are TGTGCCAGTAGTATGGGGACAGGGAGGATGAACACTGAAGCTTTCTTT. Its translation: CASSMGTGRMNTEAFF.

J is TRBJ2-7 and V is TRBV6-4, with a possible D match to TRBD1 (6 bases). The CDR3 length is 15 residues. The germline V and J ends were trimmed by 4 bases and 2 bases, with 15 bases remaining between them. CDR1 is MRHNA and CDR2 is SNTAGT in the germline V gene. The CDR3 here is CASSAFEGDTYEQYF. CDR3 DNA sequence: TGTGCCAGCAGTGCTTTTGAGGGGGACACCTACGAGCAGTACTTC.

This clone was observed once. V is TRBV6-5 and J is TRBJ2-1, with 12 bases lining up with TRBD2. This CDR3 has 16 residues. V gave up 4 bases and J gave up 7 bases; unmatched junction bases: 8. Germline assignment: CDR1 MNHEY and CDR2 SVGAGI. The CDR3 spells CASSSETSGSRNEQFF. CDR3 in DNA: TGTGCCAGCAGTTCCGAGACTAGCGGGAGTAGAAATGAGCAGTTCTTC.

V is TRBV5-6 and J is TRBJ1-4; D possibly corresponds to TRBD1 (5 bases). The CDR3 sequence is 15 residues long. The germline gives CDR1 SGHDT, CDR2 YYEEEE. V lost 0 bases and J 4 bases, leaving 10 bases between the germline ends. The CDR3, as DNA: TGTGCCAGCAGCTTGGTTGGGGGATTTAATGAAAAACTGTTTTTT. Translated, it gives CASSLVGGFNEKLFF.

V gene TRBV2 combines with J gene TRBJ2-1; D ambiguous. The germline V and J ends were trimmed by 11 bases and 5 bases, with 4 bases remaining between them. The CDR3 length is 9 residues. Germline V lookup: CDR1 SNHLY, CDR2 FYNNEI. CDR3 in DNA: TGTGCCGGACACAATGAGCAGTTCTTC. Translating it yields CAGHNEQFF.

CDR3 sequence (DNA): TGTGCCAGCACCCGAAGCTCCGGGACAGGGGCCTACAATGAGCAGTTCTTC. Encoded protein: CASTRSSGTGAYNEQFF. The J gene is TRBJ2-1, the V gene TRBV5-6, with TRBD1 matching 10 bases. This CDR3 region has 17 residues. The germline V gene has CDR1 SGHDT and CDR2 YYEEEE. After removal of 6 bases from V and 2 bases from J, the junction contained 11 bases not matched to a gene.

J is TRBJ2-5 and V is TRBV7-2; D uncertain. Germline-derived CDR1 and CDR2 are SGHTA and FQGNSA. The CDR3 has 13 residues. Deletions cut 3 bases from V and 1 base from J, with 6 bases between. In DNA form, the CDR3 reads TGTGCCAGCAGCTTCGGGCTCCAAGAGACCCAGTACTTC. Amino acids: CASSFGLQETQYF.

The chain has TRBV4-1 and TRBJ2-7, with TRBD2 matching 13 bases. This CDR3 comprises 15 residues. Unmatched junction bases numbered 2, after V lost 6 bases and J lost 0 bases. Germline V CDR1 and CDR2: MGHRA, YSYEKL. The CDR3 reads CASRGTSGTSYEQYF. DNA of the CDR3: TGCGCCAGCAGGGGGACTAGCGGGACCTCCTACGAGCAGTACTTC.

The chain recombines TRBV28 with TRBJ1-3, with 8 bases fitting TRBD1. This CDR3 has 15 amino acids. Germline-derived CDR1 and CDR2 are MDHEN and SYDVKM. Trimming took 1 base from V and 8 from J; bases not matched to a gene: 7. CDR3 protein: CASSLSQGAGDTIYF. The CDR3 bases are TGTGCCAGCAGTTTATCGCAGGGGGCAGGAGACACCATATATTTT.

The J gene is TRBJ1-1, the V gene TRBV5-1, with D maybe TRBD1 (6 bases). Trimming removed 0 bases at V and 0 bases at J, with 9 bases between. The CDR3 is made up of 15 amino acids. The germline gives CDR1 SGHRS, CDR2 YFSETQ. The CDR3 is CASSLEAGVNTEAFF. In DNA form, the CDR3 reads TGCGCCAGCAGCTTGGAGGCAGGGGTGAACACTGAAGCTTTCTTT.

This rearrangement joins TRBV3-1 (or the pseudogene TRBV3-2) to TRBJ2-1, with D perhaps assigned TRBD1 or TRBD2 (7 bases each). Germline V CDR1 and CDR2: LGHDT, YNNKEL (reference sequence). V was shortened by 0 bases and J by 0 bases, with 18 bases between the two germline ends. This CDR3 contains 19 residues. The CDR3 region has the DNA TGTGCCAGCAGCCAAGATTCAGGGGGGGGTCTCTCCTCCTACAATGAGCAGTTCTTC. The encoded protein is CASSQDSGGGLSSYNEQFF.

The V call is TRBV27, the J call TRBJ1-2; TRBD1 matches 8 bases. V lost 8 bases and J lost 6; bases outside the gene matches: 20. Germline V CDR1 and CDR2: MNHEY, SMNVEV (reference sequence). The CDR3 contains 17 residues. CDR3 loop: CASGPNIPDRVPHGYTF. For the CDR3, the DNA is TGTGCCAGCGGTCCTAATATTCCGGACAGGGTACCACATGGCTACACCTTC.